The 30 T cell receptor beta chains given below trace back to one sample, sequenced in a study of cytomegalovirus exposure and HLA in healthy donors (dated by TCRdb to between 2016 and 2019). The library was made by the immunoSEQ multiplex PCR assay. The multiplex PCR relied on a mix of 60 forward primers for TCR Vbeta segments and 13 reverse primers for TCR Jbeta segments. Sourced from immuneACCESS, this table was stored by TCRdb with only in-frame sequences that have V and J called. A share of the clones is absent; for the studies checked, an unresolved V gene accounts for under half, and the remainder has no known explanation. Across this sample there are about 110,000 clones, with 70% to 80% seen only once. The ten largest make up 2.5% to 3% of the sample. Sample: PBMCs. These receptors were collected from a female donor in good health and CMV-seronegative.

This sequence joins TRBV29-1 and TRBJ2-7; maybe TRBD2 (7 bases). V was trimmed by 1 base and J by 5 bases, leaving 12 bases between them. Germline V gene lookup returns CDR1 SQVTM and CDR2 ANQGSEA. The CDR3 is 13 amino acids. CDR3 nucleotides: TGCAGCGTTGAAGGAGGGGGGGTCGACGAGCAGTACTTC. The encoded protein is CSVEGGGVDEQYF.

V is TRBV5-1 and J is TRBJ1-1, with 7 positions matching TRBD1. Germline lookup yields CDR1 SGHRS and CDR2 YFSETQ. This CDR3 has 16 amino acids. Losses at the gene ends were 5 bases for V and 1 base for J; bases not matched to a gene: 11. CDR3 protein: CASRRSAGGKNTEAFF. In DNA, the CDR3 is TGCGCCAGCAGGAGGAGCGCAGGGGGGAAGAACACTGAAGCTTTCTTT.

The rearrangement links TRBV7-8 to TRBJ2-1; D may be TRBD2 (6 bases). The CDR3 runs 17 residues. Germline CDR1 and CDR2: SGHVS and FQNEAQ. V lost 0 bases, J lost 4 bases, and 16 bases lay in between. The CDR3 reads CASSLAALALQYNEQFF. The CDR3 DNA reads TGTGCCAGCAGCTTAGCGGCCCTAGCGTTACAGTACAATGAGCAGTTCTTC.

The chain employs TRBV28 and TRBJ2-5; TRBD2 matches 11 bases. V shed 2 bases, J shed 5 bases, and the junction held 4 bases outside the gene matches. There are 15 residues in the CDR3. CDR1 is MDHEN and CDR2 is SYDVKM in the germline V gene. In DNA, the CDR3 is TGTGCCAGCAGTTTAGTAGCGGGAGGGACGGAGACCCAGTACTTC. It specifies CASSLVAGGTETQYF.

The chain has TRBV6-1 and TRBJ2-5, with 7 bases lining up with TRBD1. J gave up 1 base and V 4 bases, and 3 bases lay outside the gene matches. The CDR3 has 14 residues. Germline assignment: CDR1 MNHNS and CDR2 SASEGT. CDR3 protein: CASSGSGGQETQYF. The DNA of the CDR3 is TGTGCCAGCAGTGGCTCAGGGGGCCAAGAGACCCAGTACTTC.

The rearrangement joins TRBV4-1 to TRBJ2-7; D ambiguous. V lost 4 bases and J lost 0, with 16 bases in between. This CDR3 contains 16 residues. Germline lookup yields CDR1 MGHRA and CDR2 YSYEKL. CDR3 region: CASSLTDRPSSYEQYF. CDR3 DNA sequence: TGCGCCAGCAGCCTGACTGATCGACCCAGCTCCTACGAGCAGTACTTC.

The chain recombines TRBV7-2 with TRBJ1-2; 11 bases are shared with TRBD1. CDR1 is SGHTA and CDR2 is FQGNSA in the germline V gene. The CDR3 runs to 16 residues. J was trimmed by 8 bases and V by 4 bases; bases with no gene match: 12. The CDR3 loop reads CASSSTRGQGAGGYTF. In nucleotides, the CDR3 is TGTGCCAGCAGCTCAACCCGAGGACAGGGGGCGGGAGGCTACACCTTC. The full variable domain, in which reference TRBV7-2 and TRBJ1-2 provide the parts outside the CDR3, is GAGVSQSPSNKVTEKGKDVELRCDPISGHTALYWYRQSLGQGLEFLIYFQGNSAPDKSGLPSDRFSAERTGGSVSTLTIQRTQQEDSAVYLCASSSTRGQGAGGYTFGSGTRLTVV.

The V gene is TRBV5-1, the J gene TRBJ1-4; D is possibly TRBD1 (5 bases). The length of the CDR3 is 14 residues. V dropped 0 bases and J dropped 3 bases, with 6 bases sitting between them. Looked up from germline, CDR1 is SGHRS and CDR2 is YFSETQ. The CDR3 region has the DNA TGCGCCAGCAGCTTGGAAGGGGCTAATGAAAAACTGTTTTTT. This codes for CASSLEGANEKLFF. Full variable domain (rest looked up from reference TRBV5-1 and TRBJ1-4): KAGVTQTPRYLIKTRGQQVTLSCSPISGHRSVSWYQQTPGQGLQFLFEYFSETQRNKGNFPGRFSGRQFSNSRSEMNVSTLELGDSALYLCASSLEGANEKLFFGSGTQLSVL.

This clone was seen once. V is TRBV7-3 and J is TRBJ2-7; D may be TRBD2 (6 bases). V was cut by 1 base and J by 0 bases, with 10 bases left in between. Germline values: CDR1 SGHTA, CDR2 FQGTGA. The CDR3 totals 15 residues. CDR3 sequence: CASSLRGGNSYEQYF. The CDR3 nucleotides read TGTGCCAGCAGCTTAAGAGGCGGGAACTCCTACGAGCAGTACTTC.

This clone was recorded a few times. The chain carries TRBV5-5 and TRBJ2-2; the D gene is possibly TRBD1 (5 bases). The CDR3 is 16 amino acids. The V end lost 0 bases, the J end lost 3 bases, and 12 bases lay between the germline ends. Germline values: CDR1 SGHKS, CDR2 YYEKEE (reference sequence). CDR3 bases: TGTGCCAGCAGCTTGGTTCAGGGATCCTACACCGGGGAGCTGTTTTTT. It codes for CASSLVQGSYTGELFF.

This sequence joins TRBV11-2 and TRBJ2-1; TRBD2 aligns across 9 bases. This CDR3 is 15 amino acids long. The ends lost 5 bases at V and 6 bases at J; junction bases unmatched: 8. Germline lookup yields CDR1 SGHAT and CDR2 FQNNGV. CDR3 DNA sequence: TGTGCCAGCAGCCTCGGGACTAGCATGGGCAATGAGCAGTTCTTC. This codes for CASSLGTSMGNEQFF.

Here the CDR3 reads CASRPSGLAGGGSYEQYF. In DNA form, the CDR3 reads TGCGCCAGCAGACCCTCGGGACTAGCGGGCGGGGGCTCCTACGAGCAGTACTTC. The chain has TRBV5-1 and TRBJ2-7, with 12 bases matching TRBD2. CDR1 and CDR2 from the germline V gene are SGHRS and YFSETQ. With 5 bases clipped from V and 0 bases from J, the junction kept 12 bases outside the gene matches. The CDR3 totals 18 residues. The full variable domain, with the rest looked up from reference TRBV5-1 and TRBJ2-7, is KAGVTQTPRYLIKTRGQQVTLSCSPISGHRSVSWYQQTPGQGLQFLFEYFSETQRNKGNFPGRFSGRQFSNSRSEMNVSTLELGDSALYLCASRPSGLAGGGSYEQYFGPGTRLTVT.

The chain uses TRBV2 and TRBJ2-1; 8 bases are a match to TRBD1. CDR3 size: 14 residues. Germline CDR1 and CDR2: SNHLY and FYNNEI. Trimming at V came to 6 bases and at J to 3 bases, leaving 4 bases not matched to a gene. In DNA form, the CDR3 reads TGTGCCAGCAGGGAGGACAGGGACTACAATGAGCAGTTCTTC. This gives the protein CASREDRDYNEQFF.

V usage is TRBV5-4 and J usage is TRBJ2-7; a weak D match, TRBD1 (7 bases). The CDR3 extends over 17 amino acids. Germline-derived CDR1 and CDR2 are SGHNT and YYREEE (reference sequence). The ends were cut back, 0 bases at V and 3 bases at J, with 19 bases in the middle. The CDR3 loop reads CASSLGDRLGPFYEQYF. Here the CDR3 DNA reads TGTGCCAGCAGCTTGGGGGACAGACTAGGTCCCTTCTACGAGCAGTACTTC.

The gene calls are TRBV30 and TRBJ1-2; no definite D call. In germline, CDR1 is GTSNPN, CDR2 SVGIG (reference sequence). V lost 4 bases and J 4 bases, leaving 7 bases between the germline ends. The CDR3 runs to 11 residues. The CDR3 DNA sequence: TGTGCCTGGATTTACTTCTATGGCTACACCTTC. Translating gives CAWIYFYGYTF.

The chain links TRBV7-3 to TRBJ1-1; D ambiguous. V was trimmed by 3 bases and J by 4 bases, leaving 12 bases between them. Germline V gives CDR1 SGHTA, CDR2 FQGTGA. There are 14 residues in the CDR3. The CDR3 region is CASSFDARGTEAFF. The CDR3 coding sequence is TGTGCCAGCAGCTTCGACGCAAGAGGCACTGAAGCTTTCTTT.

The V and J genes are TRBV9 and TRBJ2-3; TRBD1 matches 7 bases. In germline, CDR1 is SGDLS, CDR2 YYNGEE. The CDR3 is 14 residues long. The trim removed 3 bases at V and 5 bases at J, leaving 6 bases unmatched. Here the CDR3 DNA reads TGTGCCAGCAGCGCTCGACAGGGTGTAGATACGCAGTATTTT. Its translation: CASSARQGVDTQYF.

CDR3 sequence: CASSHTPQGGEAFF. In DNA form, the CDR3 reads TGTGCCAGCAGCCACACCCCACAAGGCGGTGAAGCTTTCTTT. The V gene is TRBV7-9, the J gene TRBJ1-1; no reliable D call. The CDR3 is made up of 14 amino acids. V lost 5 bases and J 7 bases, leaving 17 bases between the germline ends. Per germline, CDR1 SEHNR and CDR2 FQNEAQ (reference sequence).

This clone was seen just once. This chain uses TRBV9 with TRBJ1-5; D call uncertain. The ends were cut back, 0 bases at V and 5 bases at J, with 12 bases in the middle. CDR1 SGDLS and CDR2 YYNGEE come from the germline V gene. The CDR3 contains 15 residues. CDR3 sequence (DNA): TGTGCCAGCAGCGTAGGGGGAGGTAATCATCAGCCCCAGCATTTT. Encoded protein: CASSVGGGNHQPQHF.

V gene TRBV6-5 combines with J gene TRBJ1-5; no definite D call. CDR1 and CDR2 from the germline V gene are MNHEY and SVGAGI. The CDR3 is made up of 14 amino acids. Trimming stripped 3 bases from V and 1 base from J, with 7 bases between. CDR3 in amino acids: CASSYRESNQPQHF. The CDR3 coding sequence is TGTGCCAGCAGTTATAGGGAGAGCAATCAGCCCCAGCATTTT.

The CDR3 sequence is CAFRLAGVFDEQFF. CDR3 bases: TGTGCCTTCAGACTAGCGGGAGTGTTCGATGAGCAGTTCTTC. The gene calls are TRBV30 and TRBJ2-1, with 12 positions matching TRBD2. V lost 7 bases, J lost 8 bases, and 9 bases stayed unmatched. The CDR3 runs to 14 residues. Germline V gene lookup returns CDR1 GTSNPN and CDR2 SVGIG (reference sequence).

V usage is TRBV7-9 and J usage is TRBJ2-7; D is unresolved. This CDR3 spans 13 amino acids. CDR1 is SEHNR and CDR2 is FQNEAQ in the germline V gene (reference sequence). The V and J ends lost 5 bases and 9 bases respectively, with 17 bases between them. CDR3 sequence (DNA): TGTGCCAGCAGCGCTACAAGAGGAGAAGGGCAGTACTTC. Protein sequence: CASSATRGEGQYF.

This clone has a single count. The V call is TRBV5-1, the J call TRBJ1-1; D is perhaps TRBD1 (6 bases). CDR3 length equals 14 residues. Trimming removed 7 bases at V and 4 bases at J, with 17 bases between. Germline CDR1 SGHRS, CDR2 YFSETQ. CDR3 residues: CASSWGGETTEAFF. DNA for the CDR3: TGCGCCAGCTCTTGGGGGGGCGAGACCACTGAAGCTTTCTTT.

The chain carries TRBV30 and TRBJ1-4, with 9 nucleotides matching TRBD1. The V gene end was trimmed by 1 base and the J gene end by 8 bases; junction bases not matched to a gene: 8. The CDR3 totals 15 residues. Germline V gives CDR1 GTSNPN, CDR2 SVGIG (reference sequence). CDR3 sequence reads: CAWSATGGEKEKLFF. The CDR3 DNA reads TGTGCCTGGAGTGCAACAGGGGGCGAAAAGGAAAAACTGTTTTTT.

CDR3 bases: TGTGCCAGCAGTGTAGGGGGACCGTGGGAGCAGTTCTTC. This encodes CASSVGGPWEQFF. The J gene is TRBJ2-1, the V gene TRBV25-1; D perhaps matches TRBD1 (6 bases). Per the germline V gene, CDR1 is MGHDK and CDR2 is SYGVNS. Trimming removed 4 bases at V and 10 bases at J, with 14 bases between. The CDR3 is 13 residues long.

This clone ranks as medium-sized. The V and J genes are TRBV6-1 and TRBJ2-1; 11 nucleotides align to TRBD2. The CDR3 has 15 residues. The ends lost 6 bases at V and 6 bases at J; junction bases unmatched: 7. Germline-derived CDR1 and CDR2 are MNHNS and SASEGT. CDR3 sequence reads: CASSGSGRAFNEQFF. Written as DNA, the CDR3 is TGTGCCAGCAGCGGTAGCGGGAGGGCTTTCAATGAGCAGTTCTTC.

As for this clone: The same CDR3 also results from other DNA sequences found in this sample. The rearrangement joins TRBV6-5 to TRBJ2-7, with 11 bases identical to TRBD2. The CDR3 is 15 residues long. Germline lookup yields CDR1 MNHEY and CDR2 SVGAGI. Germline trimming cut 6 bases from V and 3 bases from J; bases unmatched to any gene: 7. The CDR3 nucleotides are TGTGCCAGCAGCTCCGCAGGGACTAGCGGCTACGAGCAGTACTTC. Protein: CASSSAGTSGYEQYF.

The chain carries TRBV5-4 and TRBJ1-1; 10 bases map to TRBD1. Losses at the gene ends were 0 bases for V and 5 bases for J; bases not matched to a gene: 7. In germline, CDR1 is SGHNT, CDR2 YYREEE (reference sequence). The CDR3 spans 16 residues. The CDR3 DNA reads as TGTGCCAGCAGCTTGGAGGACAGGGGGTCAGGGACTGAAGCTTTCTTT. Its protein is CASSLEDRGSGTEAFF.

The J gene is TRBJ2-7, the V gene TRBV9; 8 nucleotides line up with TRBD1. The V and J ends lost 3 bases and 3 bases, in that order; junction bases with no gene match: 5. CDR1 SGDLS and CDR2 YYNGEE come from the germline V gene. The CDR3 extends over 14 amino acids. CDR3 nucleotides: TGTGCCAGCAGCGGACAGGGGACGAACTACGAGCAGTACTTC. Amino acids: CASSGQGTNYEQYF.

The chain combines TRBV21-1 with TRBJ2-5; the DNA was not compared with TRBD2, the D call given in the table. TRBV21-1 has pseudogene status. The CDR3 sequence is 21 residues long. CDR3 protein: CASSKFSRDGTSGSLGGSQYF. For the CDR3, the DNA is TGTGCCAGCAGCAAATTCTCTCGGGACGGGACTAGCGGGAGTTTAGGGGGCTCCCAGTACTTC.